The clone carrying this T cell receptor (beta chain) was detected once. Data came from immunoSEQ multiplex PCR; TCRdb stores just in-frame clones and leaves some out. The sample holds tens of thousands of clones, around 86% seen once. Germline assignment: CDR1 MGHRA and CDR2 YSYEKL. The CDR3 is made up of 15 amino acids. V dropped 4 bases and J dropped 4; count of bases not matched to a gene: 10. This record comes from a study of glioma-infiltrating T cells after dendritic cell vaccination. The input for sequencing was blood, taken before dendritic cell vaccination. This chain links TRBV4-1 with TRBJ2-7, with 7 bases that match TRBD1. This sequence originates from a human donor with glioblastoma. CDR3 sequence (DNA): TGCGCCAGCAGCCCGGGCAGGGGACAGCCTTACGAGCAGTACTTC. It codes for CASSPGRGQPYEQYF.